Following are 11 T cell receptor beta chains from one sample sequenced in a study of identifying expanded T cells in peripheral blood (dated by TCRdb to between 2018 and 2021). Library preparation employed the immunoSEQ multiplex PCR assay. This is the immuneACCESS table as TCRdb keeps it, with only in-frame sequences that have V and J called. A part of the clones is gone; compared with another copy, unresolved V genes explain less than half, and the rest is unexplained. Within this sample are 90,000 to 95,000 clones, with 70% to 90% of them counted one time only. Together, the top ten hold approximately 5% of the sample. Sequencing was performed on blood. These receptors all stem from a person between 18 and 69 years old in good health.

In DNA, the CDR3 is TGTGCCAGCAGTTTAAACAGGGGTGAAGGGCCCCAGCATTTT. Protein product: CASSLNRGEGPQHF. V and J are TRBV27 and TRBJ1-5; TRBD1 matches 7 bases. The CDR3 runs to 14 residues. Germline V gives CDR1 MNHEY, CDR2 SMNVEV (reference sequence). With V trimmed by 2 bases and J by 9 bases, 7 bases remained unmatched.

This chain links TRBV6-6 with TRBJ1-3, with D unclear. Germline V gene sequence: CDR1 MNHNY, CDR2 SVGAGI (reference sequence). V was cut by 5 bases and J by 0 bases, with 8 bases left in between. This CDR3 has 14 amino acids. The CDR3 region is CASSPLLSGNTIYF. The CDR3 DNA is TGTGCCAGCAGTCCTCTACTCTCTGGAAACACCATATATTTT.

The CDR3 region is CASSLRRGDEKLFF. The CDR3 DNA follows: TGTGCCAGCAGCTTGAGAAGGGGGGATGAAAAACTGTTTTTT. The V call is TRBV7-2, the J call TRBJ1-4, with D perhaps TRBD1 (6 bases). The CDR3 has 14 amino acids. The germline CDR1 and CDR2 sequences are SGHTA and FQGNSA. Trimming stripped 3 bases from V and 6 bases from J, with 11 bases between. Based on the CDR3 plus reference TRBV7-2 and TRBJ1-4, the full variable domain is GAGVSQSPSNKVTEKGKDVELRCDPISGHTALYWYRQSLGQGLEFLIYFQGNSAPDKSGLPSDRFSAERTGGSVSTLTIQRTQQEDSAVYLCASSLRRGDEKLFFGSGTQLSVL.

Only one count was recorded for this clone. The genes are TRBV7-2 and TRBJ1-1; a possible D gene is TRBD1 (6 bases). CDR1 is SGHTA, CDR2 FQGNSA, per germline. V lost 4 bases to trimming and J lost 0 bases, with 12 bases between them. The CDR3 extends over 15 amino acids. CDR3 protein: CASSSDSQVNTEAFF. As DNA, the CDR3 is TGTGCCAGCAGCTCGGACAGCCAGGTGAACACTGAAGCTTTCTTT.

The gene calls are TRBV27 and TRBJ1-6; a weak D match, TRBD1 (6 bases). V lost 5 bases to trimming and J lost 10 bases, with 21 bases between them. Looked up from germline, CDR1 is MNHEY and CDR2 is SMNVEV (reference sequence). The CDR3 contains 16 residues. CDR3 DNA: TGTGCCAGCAGTCCGGCGGCGGGACATTTGAAATCACCCCTCCACTTT. Its protein is CASSPAAGHLKSPLHF.

The chain joins TRBV7-9 to TRBJ2-1, with TRBD1 as a possible D gene (6 bases). Germline CDR1 SEHNR, CDR2 FQNEAQ (reference sequence). V gave up 6 bases and J gave up 0 bases, with 15 bases separating them. The CDR3 length is 16 residues. In DNA, the CDR3 is TGTGCCAGCAGTTCCACCGAGGGGGTCTCCTACAATGAGCAGTTCTTC. It specifies CASSSTEGVSYNEQFF.

This clone has just a few counts. The V gene is TRBV30, the J gene TRBJ1-1, with D unclear. The V and J ends lost 4 bases and 10 bases respectively, with 16 bases between them. The CDR3 totals 12 residues. Germline V CDR1 and CDR2: GTSNPN, SVGIG (reference sequence). The CDR3 DNA follows: TGTGCCTGGACCAGGACGACGCTCGGAGCTTTCTTT. It encodes CAWTRTTLGAFF.

The chain couples TRBV4-1 to TRBJ1-6; possibly TRBD1 for D (5 bases). This CDR3 has 15 amino acids. Trimming left V 1 base short and J 8 bases short, with 12 bases between. From germline, CDR1 is MGHRA and CDR2 YSYEKL. The CDR3 DNA is TGCGCCAGCAGCCAAGGGGACTATAATTATTCACCCCTCCACTTT. Translation gives CASSQGDYNYSPLHF.

This chain links TRBV27 with TRBJ2-6; tentative D call: TRBD1 (6 bases). This CDR3 contains 14 residues. Trimming left V 5 bases short and J 1 base short, with 6 bases between. Germline V gene sequence: CDR1 MNHEY, CDR2 SMNVEV (reference sequence). Written as DNA, the CDR3 is TGTGCCAGCAGTACAGGGTCTGGGGCCAACGTCCTGACTTTC. Its protein product is CASSTGSGANVLTF.

V gene TRBV23-1 combines with J gene TRBJ1-4, with 9 nucleotides matching TRBD1. TRBV23-1 is sorted into the ORF group, with uncertain function. This CDR3 has 18 amino acids. V shed 0 bases and J 6 bases; nucleotides not matched to a gene: 11. CDR3 nucleotide sequence: TGCGCCAGCAGTCAATCGCAGGACAGGGGTTATCGAGATGAAAAACTGTTTTTT. Its translation is CASSQSQDRGYRDEKLFF.

This chain joins TRBV30 and TRBJ2-5, with D possibly called TRBD1 or TRBD2 (5 bases each). Deletions cut 3 bases from V and 4 bases from J, with 12 bases between. The CDR3 covers 13 residues. Germline V gives CDR1 GTSNPN, CDR2 SVGIG (reference sequence). Here the CDR3 DNA reads TGTGCCTGGAGCTCCGGGACCTCAGAGACCCAGTACTTC. It specifies CAWSSGTSETQYF.